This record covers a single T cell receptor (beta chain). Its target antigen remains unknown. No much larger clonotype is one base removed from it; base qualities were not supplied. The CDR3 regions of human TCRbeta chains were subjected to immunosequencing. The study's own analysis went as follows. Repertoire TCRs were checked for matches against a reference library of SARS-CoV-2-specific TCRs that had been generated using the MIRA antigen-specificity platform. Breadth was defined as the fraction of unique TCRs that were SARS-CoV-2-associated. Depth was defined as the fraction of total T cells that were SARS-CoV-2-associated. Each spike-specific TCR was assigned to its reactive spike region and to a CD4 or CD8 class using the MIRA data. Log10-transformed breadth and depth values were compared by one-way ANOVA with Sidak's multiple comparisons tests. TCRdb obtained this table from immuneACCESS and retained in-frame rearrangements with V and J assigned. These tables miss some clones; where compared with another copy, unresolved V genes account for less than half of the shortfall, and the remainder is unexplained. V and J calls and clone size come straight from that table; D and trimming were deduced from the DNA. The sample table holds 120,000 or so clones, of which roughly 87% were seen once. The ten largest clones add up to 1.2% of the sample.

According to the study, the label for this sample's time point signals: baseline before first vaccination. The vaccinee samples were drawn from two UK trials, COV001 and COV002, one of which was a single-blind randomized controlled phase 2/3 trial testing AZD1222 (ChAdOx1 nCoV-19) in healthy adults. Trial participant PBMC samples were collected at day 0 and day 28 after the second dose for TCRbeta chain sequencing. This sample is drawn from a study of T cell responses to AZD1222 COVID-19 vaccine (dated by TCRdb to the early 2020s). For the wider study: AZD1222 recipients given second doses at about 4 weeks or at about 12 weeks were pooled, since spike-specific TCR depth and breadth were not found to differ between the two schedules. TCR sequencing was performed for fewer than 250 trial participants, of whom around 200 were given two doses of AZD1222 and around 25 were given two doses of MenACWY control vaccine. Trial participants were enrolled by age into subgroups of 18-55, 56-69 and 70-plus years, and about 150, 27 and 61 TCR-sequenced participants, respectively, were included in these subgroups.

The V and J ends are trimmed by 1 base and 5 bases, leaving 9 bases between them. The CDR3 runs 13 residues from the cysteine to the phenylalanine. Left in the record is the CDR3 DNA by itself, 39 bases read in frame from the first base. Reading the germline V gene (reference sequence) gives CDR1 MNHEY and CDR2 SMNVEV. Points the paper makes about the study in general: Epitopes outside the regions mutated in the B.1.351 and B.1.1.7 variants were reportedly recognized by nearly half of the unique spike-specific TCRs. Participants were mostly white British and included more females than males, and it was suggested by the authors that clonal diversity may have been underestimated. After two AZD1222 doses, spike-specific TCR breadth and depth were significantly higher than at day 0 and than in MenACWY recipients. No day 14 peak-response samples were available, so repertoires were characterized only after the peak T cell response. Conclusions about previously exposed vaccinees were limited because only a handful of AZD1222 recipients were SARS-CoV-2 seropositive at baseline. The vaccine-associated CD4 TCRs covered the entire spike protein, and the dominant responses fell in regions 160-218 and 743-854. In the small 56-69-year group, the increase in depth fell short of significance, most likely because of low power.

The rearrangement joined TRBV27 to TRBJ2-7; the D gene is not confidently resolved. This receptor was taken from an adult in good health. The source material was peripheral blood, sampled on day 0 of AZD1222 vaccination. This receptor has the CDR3 CASSLYTAHEQYF. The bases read TGTGCCAGCAGTTTATATACGGCACACGAGCAGTACTTC.